This T cell receptor beta chain was recorded in a study of PD-L1 blockade in urothelial cancer. The method was immunoSEQ multiplex PCR; TCRdb's version includes in-frame clones alone and lacks a portion of them. The sample carries 70,000 to 75,000 clones, roughly 84% recorded once. This sample's time point: pretreatment peripheral blood. The CDR3 totals 13 residues. Between the trimmed V and J ends, which lost 5 bases and 4 bases, there was a span of 11 bases. In germline, CDR1 is MNHEY, CDR2 SMNVEV (reference sequence). This specimen was PBMCs, taken around atezolizumab (anti-PD-L1) treatment. This receptor was identified in a woman in her seventies with urothelial cancer. The genes are TRBV27 and TRBJ1-2; D might be TRBD1 (5 bases). The CDR3 nucleotides are TGTGCCAGCAGTCGACAGCGAGCCTATGGCTACACCTTC. Its protein product is CASSRQRAYGYTF.